The sequence of this T cell receptor beta chain was determined in a study of T cells in Graves' hyperthyroidism and ophthalmopathy. General observations from the study: Stable hyperthyroidism was separated from ophthalmopathy by a model based on 13 V-J features.

Germline CDR1 KGHSH, CDR2 LQKENI. Trimming removed 4 bases from V and 1 base from J; junction bases left unmatched: 9. CDR3 length: 17 residues. The study enrolled patients aged 18 to 65 with newly diagnosed hyperthyroidism of under 2 months' duration. The sample of blood was obtained at first hyperthyroidism diagnosis (before any ophthalmopathy symptoms). Roughly 10 ml of fresh peripheral blood supplied the PBMCs. The table lists this clonotype with many counts. Its antigen is unidentified. Using RNA transcripts as the source, TCR beta CDR3 regions were amplified. With the HTBI primer set, the TCR CDR3 went through a first round of RT-PCR. TCRdb re-called the multiplex PCR reads with MiXCR, one entry per CDR3 protein. The top ten clones hold 30% of a sample with 270,000 or so distinct CDR3 sequences, around 15% of them seen once.

The sample taken for sequencing was blood. This clonotype originated in a woman aged 45-59 years with Graves' hyperthyroidism that later progressed to Graves' ophthalmopathy. V and J are TRBV18 and TRBJ2-3, with TRBD2 matching 9 bases. CDR3 loop: CASSLNLPSGGTDTQYF. CDR3 nucleotide sequence: TGTGCCAGCTCACTGAATTTACCTAGCGGGGGCACAGATACGCAGTATTTT.